The 18 T cell receptor beta chains reported below all come from one sample, sequenced in a study of shared clonotypes between healthy human individuals. Assay: immunoSEQ multiplex PCR; the TCRdb copy retains only in-frame clones and omits some. The repertoire includes some 2 million clones, over 85% of them detected once, and 0.13% sits in the top ten. The sequenced sample was naive CD4+ T cells sorted from blood. Subset denoted: CD45RA+ positively selected. These receptors originate from a man between 18 and 35 years old in good health.

The chain joins TRBV7-2 to TRBJ2-1; TRBD2 matches 10 bases. With 5 bases clipped from V and 9 bases from J, the junction kept 7 bases outside the gene matches. Germline lookup yields CDR1 SGHTA and CDR2 FQGNSA. There are 14 residues in the CDR3. As DNA, the CDR3 is TGTGCCAGCAGCACCGGGACTAGCGTCGGTGAGCAGTTCTTC. This encodes CASSTGTSVGEQFF. Based on the CDR3 plus reference TRBV7-2 and TRBJ2-1, the full variable domain is GAGVSQSPSNKVTEKGKDVELRCDPISGHTALYWYRQSLGQGLEFLIYFQGNSAPDKSGLPSDRFSAERTGGSVSTLTIQRTQQEDSAVYLCASSTGTSVGEQFFGPGTRLTVL.

The chain carries TRBV6-6 and TRBJ2-7; 7 bases are a match to TRBD1. From germline, CDR1 is MNHNY and CDR2 SVGAGI (reference sequence). V gave up 6 bases and J gave up 0 bases; unmatched junction bases: 5. The CDR3 runs 14 residues. CDR3 sequence reads: CASRQQGSSYEQYF. In nucleotides, the CDR3 is TGTGCCAGCAGACAACAGGGGAGCTCCTACGAGCAGTACTTC.

Comment on this clone: At the DNA level, this CDR3 is encoded by other sequences in the same sample as well. V usage is TRBV6-6 and J usage is TRBJ1-2; no clear D gene. This CDR3 is built from 13 residues. Germline V gene sequence: CDR1 MNHNY, CDR2 SVGAGI (reference sequence). V gave up 2 bases and J gave up 1 base, with 5 bases separating them. CDR3 residues: CASSYSGNYGYTF. The CDR3 DNA sequence: TGTGCCAGCAGTTACAGCGGTAACTATGGCTACACCTTC.

The V gene is TRBV5-1, the J gene TRBJ2-7; 10 bases are shared with TRBD1. The CDR3 is 16 amino acids. After removal of 3 bases from V and 2 bases from J, the junction contained 8 bases not matched to a gene. Germline CDR1 SGHRS, CDR2 YFSETQ. The CDR3 loop is CASSSGEGQGAYEQYF. The CDR3 DNA reads as TGCGCCAGCAGCTCCGGGGAAGGACAGGGGGCCTACGAGCAGTACTTC.

The rearrangement uses TRBV6-5 and TRBJ1-1; D is ambiguous. Germline V lookup: CDR1 MNHEY, CDR2 SVGAGI. Trimming left V 7 bases short and J 0 bases short, with 15 bases between. The CDR3 covers 15 residues. The CDR3 here is CASTKRRDLNTEAFF. The CDR3 DNA is TGTGCCAGCACCAAACGGAGGGATTTGAACACTGAAGCTTTCTTT.

V is TRBV5-1 and J is TRBJ2-7; TRBD2 aligns across 7 bases. J gave up 6 bases and V 6 bases, and 12 bases lay outside the gene matches. The germline gives CDR1 SGHRS, CDR2 YFSETQ. The CDR3 covers 14 residues. The CDR3 bases are TGCGCCAGCAAAAGTCGCAGCGGGGAACTCGAGCAGTACTTC. Encoded protein: CASKSRSGELEQYF.

This clone was counted a single time. The chain employs TRBV30 and TRBJ1-6, with TRBD1 matching 7 bases. The CDR3 loop spans 13 amino acids. J lost 6 bases, V lost 7 bases, and 6 bases had no gene match. Germline CDR1 is GTSNPN and CDR2 is SVGIG (reference sequence). The DNA for the CDR3 is TGTGCCTTGACGGGACAGCCTAATTCACCCCTCCACTTT. Translated: CALTGQPNSPLHF.

This sequence joins TRBV28 and TRBJ2-5, with 7 bases aligning to TRBD2. The germline V gene has CDR1 MDHEN and CDR2 SYDVKM. The length of the CDR3 is 15 residues. V shed 5 bases and J 7 bases; nucleotides not matched to a gene: 13. Here the CDR3 reads CASSGGGSPTGTQYF. As DNA, the CDR3 is TGTGCCAGCAGTGGGGGAGGGAGCCCAACAGGGACCCAGTACTTC.

This clone was seen a few times. The V call is TRBV9, the J call TRBJ2-2, with D perhaps matching TRBD1 (5 bases). Germline V gene lookup returns CDR1 SGDLS and CDR2 YYNGEE. V dropped 4 bases and J dropped 6 bases, with 10 bases sitting between them. The CDR3 contains 13 residues. CDR3 region: CASSKAGSGELFF. In DNA, the CDR3 is TGTGCCAGCAGCAAAGCAGGGTCCGGGGAGCTGTTTTTT.

A single count supports this clone. The chain combines TRBV5-1 with TRBJ2-7; 8 nucleotides match TRBD1. Germline V gives CDR1 SGHRS, CDR2 YFSETQ. The length of the CDR3 is 17 residues. V lost 4 bases and J lost 5; bases outside the gene matches: 17. The CDR3 DNA reads as TGCGCCAGCAGCCCGGAGGGGTTAGGACAGGGTACCCACGAGCAGTACTTC. It is translated as CASSPEGLGQGTHEQYF.

This CDR3 is CASSGTSTDTQYF. The CDR3 nucleotides are TGTGCCAGCAGCGGGACTAGCACAGATACGCAGTATTTT. The chain carries TRBV11-3 and TRBJ2-3, with D tentatively TRBD2 (6 bases). Germline CDR1 is SGHNT and CDR2 is YENEEA. V was trimmed by 5 bases and J by 0 bases, leaving 6 bases between them. The length of the CDR3 is 13 residues.

Concerning this clone itself: Distinct nucleotide sequences in the sample also encode this CDR3. The chain joins TRBV29-1 to TRBJ2-7; TRBD2 matches at 7 bases. Germline loops: CDR1 SQVTM, CDR2 ANQGSEA. The V segment lost 6 bases and the J segment 1 base; nucleotides outside the gene matches: 3. This CDR3 comprises 12 residues. This CDR3 is CSVSSGSYEQYF. The CDR3 region has the DNA TGCAGCGTCTCTAGCGGATCCTACGAGCAGTACTTC.

This chain joins TRBV5-1 and TRBJ2-5; TRBD2 agrees at 10 bases. With 5 bases clipped from V and 3 bases from J, the junction kept 19 bases outside the gene matches. CDR1 is SGHRS and CDR2 is YFSETQ in the germline V gene. The CDR3 is 19 residues long. The CDR3 region has the DNA TGCGCCAGCAGGCGCCTGATTCCGGGACTAGCGCAACGCGAAGAGACCCAGTACTTC. Its translation is CASRRLIPGLAQREETQYF.

The V call is TRBV27, the J call TRBJ1-3, with D possibly matching TRBD1 (6 bases). V shed 2 bases and J shed 1 base, with 15 bases lying between them. Germline-derived CDR1 and CDR2 are MNHEY and SMNVEV (reference sequence). The CDR3 length is 17 residues. Here the CDR3 reads CASSLKPQGSSGNTIYF. As DNA, the CDR3 is TGTGCCAGCAGTTTAAAACCTCAGGGGAGTTCTGGAAACACCATATATTTT.

The chain combines TRBV30 with TRBJ2-3; tentatively, D is TRBD1 (6 bases). The V end was cut by 6 bases, the J end by 0 bases, with 10 bases between. The CDR3 consists of 13 residues. Germline CDR1 and CDR2: GTSNPN and SVGIG (reference sequence). The CDR3 region has the DNA TGTGCCTGCCCCAGGGGAAGCACAGATACGCAGTATTTT. This gives the protein CACPRGSTDTQYF. Variable domain in full (rest from reference TRBV30 and TRBJ2-3): SQTIHQWPATLVQPVGSPLSLECTVEGTSNPNLYWYRQAAGRGLQLLFYSVGIGQISSEVPQNLSASRPQDRQFILSSKKLLLSDSGFYLCACPRGSTDTQYFGPGTRLTVL.

The J gene is TRBJ2-2, the V gene TRBV30; a possible D gene is TRBD2 (6 bases). The CDR3 runs to 14 residues. V was trimmed by 5 bases and J by 3 bases, leaving 13 bases between them. Germline V CDR1 and CDR2: GTSNPN, SVGIG (reference sequence). The CDR3 loop is CAWGRGLDTGELFF. The CDR3 DNA reads TGTGCCTGGGGGCGGGGTCTCGACACCGGGGAGCTGTTTTTT.

With respect to this clone: The same CDR3 arises from other DNA sequences in this sample as well. The chain uses TRBV10-3 and TRBJ2-7; TRBD1 agrees at 7 bases. This CDR3 has 12 amino acids. V was clipped by 3 bases and J by 4 bases; unmatched bases: 0. Per the germline V gene, CDR1 is ENHRY and CDR2 is SYGVKD. Written as DNA, the CDR3 is TGTGCCATCAGTGACAGGGGGTACGAGCAGTACTTC. Translation gives CAISDRGYEQYF.

Concerning this clone itself: This sample includes further DNA sequences coding for the same CDR3. The chain recombines TRBV6-1 with TRBJ1-5, with D possibly being TRBD1 (6 bases). V lost 4 bases and J lost 3, with 10 bases in between. Germline CDR1 and CDR2: MNHNS and SASEGT. The CDR3 length is 14 residues. CDR3 residues: CASSATGNNQPQHF. As DNA, the CDR3 is TGTGCCAGCAGTGCTACAGGGAACAATCAGCCCCAGCATTTT.